The 9 T cell receptor beta chains presented below share a single source sample, sequenced in a study of response to subunit inactivated influenza vaccine. MiXCR, applied by TCRdb to the RT-PCR reads, yields one record per CDR3 protein. The sample contains just over 300,000 distinct CDR3 sequences, 20% to 25% of which appear only once. Specimen: PBMCs from blood, collected roughly 20 months after vaccination. The receptors shown here come from a man aged 45-69 years who received an inactivated influenza vaccine.

The CDR3 loop reads CASSLFGKEETQYF. The DNA for the CDR3 is TGCGCCAGCAGCTTGTTTGGGAAGGAAGAGACCCAGTACTTC. The chain employs TRBV5-1 and TRBJ2-5; D is uncertain. Germline V gives CDR1 SGHRS, CDR2 YFSETQ. The length of the CDR3 is 14 residues. Trimming shortened V by 1 base and J by 3 bases, and 10 bases separated the two germline ends. The full variable domain, its missing parts supplied by reference TRBV5-1 and TRBJ2-5, is KAGVTQTPRYLIKTRGQQVTLSCSPISGHRSVSWYQQTPGQGLQFLFEYFSETQRNKGNFPGRFSGRQFSNSRSEMNVSTLELGDSALYLCASSLFGKEETQYFGPGTRLLVL.

This clonotype turned up a few times. The gene calls are TRBV7-3 and TRBJ1-5; D is perhaps TRBD1 (6 bases). Germline CDR1 is SGHTA and CDR2 is FQGTGA. The CDR3 contains 16 residues. The V and J ends lost 5 bases and 0 bases respectively, with 14 bases between them. Here the CDR3 DNA reads TGTGCCAGCAGCCAAAGACAGGTGAATAGCAATCAGCCCCAGCATTTT. Its translation: CASSQRQVNSNQPQHF.

This sequence joins TRBV6-2 or TRBV6-3 and TRBJ1-2; weak D call: TRBD1 (5 bases). CDR1 and CDR2 from the germline V gene are MNHEY and SVGEGT. The V and J ends lost 6 bases and 4 bases respectively, with 24 bases between them. The CDR3 loop spans 17 amino acids. CDR3 sequence: CASSRWGIQQRPYGYTF. The CDR3 coding sequence is TGTGCCAGCAGCCGCTGGGGCATTCAGCAGCGCCCCTATGGCTACACCTTC.

In nucleotides, the CDR3 is TGTGCCAGCAGCCCGAGGACTAGCGGGTGTGCCGGGGAGCTGTTTTTT. Translated, it gives CASSPRTSGCAGELFF. V usage is TRBV7-2 and J usage is TRBJ2-2; 11 bases map to TRBD2. With 5 bases clipped from V and 6 bases from J, the junction kept 8 bases outside the gene matches. The germline gives CDR1 SGHTA, CDR2 FQGNSA. The CDR3 is made up of 16 amino acids.

This clonotype was detected only a few times. The rearrangement joins TRBV5-4 to TRBJ2-2; maybe TRBD1 (5 bases). Trimming removed 1 base from V and 1 base from J, with 8 bases in between. CDR1 and CDR2 from the germline V gene are SGHNT and YYREEE (reference sequence). The CDR3 runs 15 residues. CDR3 sequence (DNA): TGTGCCAGCAGCTTGTTTACAGGGAACACCGGGGAGCTGTTTTTT. Translated: CASSLFTGNTGELFF.

This clonotype occurred a few times. The chain carries TRBV5-1 and TRBJ1-1; TRBD1 aligns across 7 bases. CDR3 size: 13 residues. Losses at the gene ends were 4 bases for V and 6 bases for J; bases not matched to a gene: 6. Germline assignment: CDR1 SGHRS and CDR2 YFSETQ. As DNA, the CDR3 is TGCGCCAGCAGCGTTGTCGGACAGGCTGAAGCTTTCTTT. It codes for CASSVVGQAEAFF.

The rearrangement joins TRBV11-2 to TRBJ1-2; D call uncertain. This CDR3 region has 15 residues. In germline, CDR1 is SGHAT, CDR2 FQNNGV. The V gene lost 1 base and the J gene lost 8 bases, with 17 bases spanning the gap. As DNA, the CDR3 is TGTGCCAGCAGCTTAGCCGGGCAGAAAGGGAGAGGCTACACCTTC. This codes for CASSLAGQKGRGYTF.

In this sample, this clonotype turned up many times. CDR3 protein: CASSQDPWGSGNTIYF. CDR3 nucleotides: TGCGCCAGCAGCCAGGATCCCTGGGGCTCTGGAAACACCATATATTTT. The rearrangement joins TRBV4-3 to TRBJ1-3; unclear D gene. The CDR3 is 16 residues long. V shed 3 bases and J shed 0 bases, with 12 bases lying between them. The germline gives CDR1 LGHNA, CDR2 YSLEER.

This clonotype was observed a few times. The rearrangement joins TRBV20-1 to TRBJ2-7; 9 bases align to TRBD1. CDR1 DFQATT and CDR2 SNEGSKA come from the germline V gene (reference sequence). The CDR3 sequence is 13 residues long. With V trimmed by 4 bases and J by 3 bases, 4 bases remained unmatched. The CDR3 sequence is CSAMTGGGYEQYF. The CDR3 nucleotides are TGCAGTGCTATGACAGGGGGGGGCTACGAGCAGTACTTC.